The next 8 T cell receptor beta chains were all read from a single sample in a study of T cells in tuberculosis. Profiled with immunoSEQ multiplex PCR; TCRdb holds only in-frame clones, not every one. Of 35,000 to 45,000 clones in the sample, almost 95% were seen once. Sequencing used PBMCs. The receptors were sampled from a donor between 10 and 35 years old with latent tuberculosis or without tuberculosis infection. Some clones in this sample may be carry-over from other donors' samples.

This clone was recorded once. The rearrangement joins TRBV6-6 to TRBJ2-7; maybe TRBD2 (5 bases). Trimming cost V 7 bases and J 1 base, with 14 bases left between them. The germline gives CDR1 MNHNY, CDR2 SVGAGI (reference sequence). There are 14 residues in the CDR3. This CDR3 reads CASKRGEESYEQYF. CDR3 DNA: TGTGCCAGCAAACGGGGTGAAGAGTCCTACGAGCAGTACTTC.

The chain uses TRBV11-2 and TRBJ2-3, with D tentatively TRBD2 (6 bases). CDR1 and CDR2 (germline): SGHAT, FQNNGV. The CDR3 sequence is 14 residues long. The V gene lost 2 bases and the J gene lost 2 bases, with 8 bases spanning the gap. The CDR3 spells CASSLRGSTDTQYF. In DNA form, the CDR3 reads TGTGCCAGCAGCTTACGGGGGTCCACAGATACGCAGTATTTT.

The chain employs TRBV5-1 and TRBJ1-6; D uncertain. Per the germline V gene, CDR1 is SGHRS and CDR2 is YFSETQ. The CDR3 totals 16 residues. V lost 0 bases and J lost 3, with 10 bases in between. CDR3 in DNA: TGCGCCAGCAGCTTGGTTACTGTCAACTATAATTCACCCCTCCACTTT. Residues: CASSLVTVNYNSPLHF.

The genes are TRBV19 and TRBJ2-1; 7 bases are a match to TRBD2. The J segment lost 0 bases and the V segment lost 3 bases, leaving 5 bases of the junction unmatched. There are 16 residues in the CDR3. Germline assignment: CDR1 LNHDA and CDR2 SQIVND (reference sequence). CDR3 nucleotide sequence: TGTGCCAGTAGTATCCTCCCGGGGGGCTCCTACAATGAGCAGTTCTTC. Amino acid sequence: CASSILPGGSYNEQFF.

This clone has a single count. This chain links TRBV6-5 with TRBJ2-3; D is perhaps TRBD1 (6 bases). Trimming shortened V by 4 bases and J by 5 bases, and 13 bases separated the two germline ends. Per germline, CDR1 MNHEY and CDR2 SVGAGI. The CDR3 runs to 14 residues. The CDR3 DNA is TGTGCCAGCAGTTTAACATCAGGGGTAGATACGCAGTATTTT. The encoded protein is CASSLTSGVDTQYF.

The V gene is TRBV11-2, the J gene TRBJ2-3; perhaps TRBD2 as D (5 bases). Per germline, CDR1 SGHAT and CDR2 FQNNGV. CDR3 length equals 14 residues. Between the trimmed V and J ends, which lost 6 bases and 6 bases, there was a span of 16 bases. DNA for the CDR3: TGTGCCAGCAGACCAACGGACTTTATCGATACGCAGTATTTT. It is translated as CASRPTDFIDTQYF.

The chain joins TRBV11-2 to TRBJ2-2; 8 nucleotides line up with TRBD2. After removal of 4 bases from V and 4 bases from J, the junction contained 2 bases not matched to a gene. The CDR3 covers 14 residues. CDR1 and CDR2 from the germline V gene are SGHAT and FQNNGV. As DNA, the CDR3 is TGTGCCAGCAGCTCCCGGGGGGGCACCGGGGAGCTGTTTTTT. Translated, it gives CASSSRGGTGELFF.

Only one count was recorded for this clone. V is TRBV5-1 and J is TRBJ2-7; 7 nucleotides agree with TRBD2. The length of the CDR3 is 15 residues. V gave up 3 bases and J gave up 4 bases; unmatched junction bases: 10. Germline values: CDR1 SGHRS, CDR2 YFSETQ. The CDR3 reads CASSYVSSGLYEQYF. The CDR3, as DNA: TGCGCCAGCAGCTACGTATCTAGCGGACTATACGAGCAGTACTTC.